A selection of T cell receptor beta chains follows, all from one sample in a study of OX40 agonist ivuxolimab in advanced cancers. TCRdb's copy holds only in-frame clones and misses some; the assay was immunoSEQ multiplex PCR. This table has about 64,000 clones, more than 80% appearing once. The sequences come from CD4+ or CD8+ T cells sorted from blood, collected in a trial of the OX40 agonist ivuxolimab. Receptors originate from an adult with an advanced solid tumor such as melanoma, head and neck, liver or kidney cancer. Both conserved end residues are part of each CDR3. The order of the fields is V gene, clone size, J gene, CDR3 length, D gene, CDR3 DNA, CDR3 protein. D genes are given only for firm matches. Some rows have no size entry. The others give once, few or many, or a class for an expanded clone.

V gene: TRBV19
clone size: .
J gene: TRBJ2-3
CDR3 length: 14
D gene: .
CDR3 DNA: TGTGCCAGTAGGGCCAATCCCGATCCAGATACGCAGTATTTT
CDR3 protein: CASRANPDPDTQYF

V gene: TRBV27
clone size: .
J gene: TRBJ2-7
CDR3 length: 14
D gene: .
CDR3 DNA: TGTGCCAGCGGAAAGAGTGGAACCCTCTACGAGCAGTACTTC
CDR3 protein: CASGKSGTLYEQYF

V gene: TRBV2
clone size: .
J gene: TRBJ2-4
CDR3 length: 14
D gene: TRBD1
CDR3 DNA: TGTGCCAGCAGTGAGGACAGGGCCAAAAACATTCAGTACTTC
CDR3 protein: CASSEDRAKNIQYF

V gene: TRBV7-9
clone size: .
J gene: TRBJ1-2
CDR3 length: 12
D gene: .
CDR3 DNA: TGTGCCAGCAGCTTAGAAGGGTATGGCTACACCTTC
CDR3 protein: CASSLEGYGYTF

V gene: TRBV5-5
clone size: few
J gene: TRBJ2-7
CDR3 length: 14
D gene: .
CDR3 DNA: TGTGCCAGCAGCTTGGGTGGGGTCACCTACGAGCAGTACTTC
CDR3 protein: CASSLGGVTYEQYF

V gene: TRBV7-2
clone size: .
J gene: TRBJ1-2
CDR3 length: 16
D gene: .
CDR3 DNA: TGTGCCAGCAGCTTGGATGACCGACGGATCCTCTATGGCTACACCTTC
CDR3 protein: CASSLDDRRILYGYTF

V gene: TRBV5-4
clone size: .
J gene: TRBJ2-7
CDR3 length: 16
D gene: .
CDR3 DNA: TGTGCCAGCAGCTTGGCCTCCGGGGGTCCCTTCTACGAGCAGTACTTC
CDR3 protein: CASSLASGGPFYEQYF

V gene: TRBV5-6
clone size: .
J gene: TRBJ2-3
CDR3 length: 18
D gene: TRBD2
CDR3 DNA: TGTGCCAGCAGCTTGGAGCGAAGTAGCGGGGGGGGCACAGATACGCAGTATTTT
CDR3 protein: CASSLERSSGGGTDTQYF

V gene: TRBV4-1
clone size: .
J gene: TRBJ1-2
CDR3 length: 15
D gene: .
CDR3 DNA: TGCGCCAGCAGCCAAGAACGTGGGGGGGGCGGTGGCTACACCTTC
CDR3 protein: CASSQERGGGGGYTF

V gene: TRBV9
clone size: few
J gene: TRBJ1-1
CDR3 length: 17
D gene: .
CDR3 DNA: TGTGCCAGCAGCGTAGAGGGGGGGTTCCTCTTGAACACTGAAGCTTTCTTT
CDR3 protein: CASSVEGGFLLNTEAFF

V gene: TRBV28
clone size: .
J gene: TRBJ1-6
CDR3 length: 14
D gene: .
CDR3 DNA: TGTGCCAGCAGTCCAGGGTTTCAGAGATCACCCCTCCACTTT
CDR3 protein: CASSPGFQRSPLHF

V gene: TRBV12-5
clone size: .
J gene: TRBJ1-1
CDR3 length: 13
D gene: .
CDR3 DNA: TGTGCTAGTGGTTTGTCAGGGGCGACTGAAGCTTTCTTT
CDR3 protein: CASGLSGATEAFF

V gene: TRBV21-1
clone size: .
J gene: TRBJ1-1
CDR3 length: 20
D gene: .
CDR3 DNA: TGTGCCAGCAGCAAAAGGCGGGGGGGGGTAATTGCCCCAAAGAACACTGAAGCTTTCTTT
CDR3 protein: CASSKRRGGVIAPKNTEAFF

V gene: TRBV5-1
clone size: .
J gene: TRBJ1-6
CDR3 length: 15
D gene: .
CDR3 DNA: TGCGCCAGCAGCTTGGTTGACCCGGGAACGTCACCCCTCCACTTT
CDR3 protein: CASSLVDPGTSPLHF

V gene: TRBV19
clone size: .
J gene: TRBJ2-1
CDR3 length: 15
D gene: TRBD2
CDR3 DNA: TGTGCCAGTAGTGGTACGGGGGGCTCCTACAATGAGCAGTTCTTC
CDR3 protein: CASSGTGGSYNEQFF